The sequence of this T cell receptor beta chain was determined in a study of blood T cell repertoires in COVID-19. Study background: The samples span acute and convalescent COVID-19 from the United States, Italy and Spain. PBMCs, B-cell-depleted T cells, or T cells were the source of the cDNA or gDNA that made up the material.

Original processing notes: Using reference gene primer amplification, nucleated cell counts were estimated. The method was immunoSEQ multiplex PCR; TCRdb's version includes in-frame clones alone and lacks a portion of them. D and trimming come from the DNA, and the V and J calls and clone size come from that table. Counted here are under 250,000 clones, about 92% occurring once; the ten biggest clones make up around 1.2%. V lost 7 bases and J 0 bases, leaving 16 bases between the germline ends. There are 16 residues in the CDR3. Looked up from germline, CDR1 is MNHEY and CDR2 is SMNVEV (reference sequence).

Sequencing was performed on peripheral blood. This clonotype was sampled from a man between 25 and 39 years old with acute or convalescent COVID-19. The chain couples TRBV27 to TRBJ1-3; TRBD1 is a possible D gene (6 bases). CDR3 DNA sequence: TGTGCCAGCACTCTAGGGACACGCAGCTCTGGAAACACCATATATTTT. Translated, it gives CASTLGTRSSGNTIYF.